This T cell receptor beta chain comes out of a study of CD8+CD57+ T cells in acquired aplastic anemia. Patients who underwent sequencing had shown CD8+CD57+ cell expansion by flow cytometry. This clonotype was detected only once. Here the CDR3 omits its conserved ending phenylalanine or tryptophan, so a read error is the likely source. It is unclear where the CDR3 begins or ends on the DNA, so no DNA is shown, and the CDR3 is as TCRdb lists it. Genomic DNA was employed as the template in profiling TCR beta VDJ and CDR3. TCRdb re-analysed the reads in MiXCR, keeping a single row per CDR3 protein. Of 200,000 to 300,000 distinct CDR3 sequences listed, roughly 80% are singletons. The sequence was collected from a human donor with aplastic anemia. Sequenced material: sorted CD4+, CD8+, or CD8+CD57+ T cells (not recorded which) from PBMCs.

CDR3 loop: CATQEDKEQIFAS. This chain connects TRBV24-1 to TRBJ2-1; no DNA check was done on the table's D call, TRBD1. The CDR3 is 13 amino acids in total, end residues counted. The germline CDR1 and CDR2 sequences are KGHDR and SFDVKD.